Here is one TCR beta chain with its context. Methods used by the authors: Using reference gene primer amplification, nucleated cell counts were estimated. Measured with immunoSEQ multiplex PCR; TCRdb has only the in-frame clones, and not every one. V and J calls plus clone size are reproduced from that table; the DNA served to infer D and trimming. Of about 300,000 clones listed, roughly 90% are singletons. The sample belongs to a study of blood T cell repertoires in COVID-19. For the study at large: The samples span acute and convalescent COVID-19 from the United States, Italy and Spain. The analysed material was cDNA or gDNA that came from T cells, B-cell-depleted T cells, or PBMCs.

Germline trimming cut 5 bases from V and 8 bases from J; bases unmatched to any gene: 8. Germline CDR1 and CDR2: SNHLY and FYNNEI. There are 13 residues in the CDR3. The receptor's source is a man aged 18 to 29 who had recovered from COVID-19. The V gene is TRBV2, the J gene TRBJ1-2; the match to TRBD1 covers 7 bases. Sequenced material: peripheral blood. CDR3 in amino acids: CASSSTGSDGYTF. CDR3 DNA: TGTGCCAGCAGTTCGACAGGGAGCGACGGCTACACCTTC.